This record concerns one T cell receptor (beta chain) sequence. These data originate in a study of shared clonotypes between healthy human individuals. Per germline, CDR1 SNHLY and CDR2 FYNNEI. The CDR3 is 15 residues long. Trimming left V 1 base short and J 2 bases short, with 12 bases between. Sequenced by immunoSEQ multiplex PCR; TCRdb stores in-frame clones only, minus some. The sample records about 1,800,000 clones, just under 95% being singletons. Naive CD8 cells comprised CD45RO-negative, CCR7-positively selected cells, excluding terminally differentiated effector memory CD45RA+ cells. The receptor was isolated from a young man in good health. The rearrangement links TRBV2 to TRBJ2-7; D uncertain. Sequencing used naive CD8+ T cells sorted from blood. DNA for the CDR3: TGTGCCAGCAGTGAAGGCAGTCTAGAAACCTACGAGCAGTACTTC. It translates to CASSEGSLETYEQYF.